Presented here are 4 T cell receptor beta chains from one specimen sequenced in a study of shared clonotypes between healthy human individuals. Data came from immunoSEQ multiplex PCR; TCRdb stores just in-frame clones and leaves some out. Of 2.3 million or so clones listed, more than 85% were seen once; the top ten hold about 0.39%. The sequencing sample was made of naive CD4+ T cells from PBMCs. Specified subset: CD45RA+ positively selected. These receptors came from a man aged 18 to 29 in good health. Some clones in this sample may be carry-over from other donors' samples.

This chain joins TRBV2 and TRBJ2-5, with 8 bases aligning to TRBD1. V was clipped by 4 bases and J by 5 bases; unmatched bases: 9. Germline V gives CDR1 SNHLY, CDR2 FYNNEI. The CDR3 totals 15 residues. CDR3: CASSADRGGLETQYF. In nucleotides, the CDR3 is TGTGCCAGCAGTGCCGACAGGGGAGGCTTGGAGACCCAGTACTTC.

The rearrangement joins TRBV28 to TRBJ2-3; weak D call: TRBD2 (6 bases). Per germline, CDR1 MDHEN and CDR2 SYDVKM. CDR3 size: 16 residues. Deletions cut 4 bases from V and 3 bases from J, with 17 bases between. The CDR3 DNA reads as TGTGCCAGCAGTTCCGCCGGGACTTTTATTACAGATACGCAGTATTTT. As protein: CASSSAGTFITDTQYF.

This chain joins TRBV5-1 and TRBJ2-1; D is uncertain. V was shortened by 0 bases and J by 12 bases, with 16 bases between the two germline ends. The CDR3 has 14 residues. CDR1 SGHRS and CDR2 YFSETQ come from the germline V gene. DNA for the CDR3: TGCGCCAGCAGCTTGGAATACTTCGGGTCAGGGCAGTTCTTC. This gives the protein CASSLEYFGSGQFF.

The chain couples TRBV5-5 to TRBJ1-1; tentatively, D is TRBD1 (6 bases). This CDR3 is 15 amino acids long. V was shortened by 5 bases and J by 5 bases, with 19 bases between the two germline ends. Germline values: CDR1 SGHKS, CDR2 YYEKEE (reference sequence). Here the CDR3 DNA reads TGTGCCAGCAGTCCTCACTGGGGGCGCGAAACTGAAGCTTTCTTT. The encoded protein is CASSPHWGRETEAFF.